This TCR beta chain was recorded in a study of T cell responses to AZD1222 COVID-19 vaccine. The ends lost 3 bases at V and 3 bases at J; junction bases unmatched: 6. Germline V gives CDR1 SNHLY, CDR2 FYNNEI. The CDR3 runs 16 residues. In this sample, this clone turned up many times. Its specificity is unknown. The method was immunoSEQ multiplex PCR; TCRdb's version includes in-frame clones alone and lacks a portion of them. The data contain under 150,000 clones, around 93% of them singletons. General study points: Mapped onto spike, vaccine-associated CD4 TCRs spanned it and were dominant at 160-218 and 743-854. Unmutated regions of variants are reportedly targeted by nearly half of spike-specific TCRs. Donors skewed white British and female; clonal diversity was possibly underestimated. Scientists sampled the repertoires only once the peak T cell response had passed.

The specimen comprised peripheral blood, sampled on day 0 of AZD1222 vaccination. The receptor comes from an adult in good health. The chain recombines TRBV2 with TRBJ2-7; 12 bases fit TRBD2. CDR3: CASSDRLAGVSYEQYF. CDR3 bases: TGTGCCAGCAGTGATCGACTAGCGGGAGTAAGCTACGAGCAGTACTTC.